This T cell receptor beta chain was identified in a study of human T cells and chemical hapten exposure. Overall study context: Mostly female patients had alopecia areata, totalis or universalis. Findings and caveats of the study: In comparison with controls, expanded TCRs gave rise to a significantly larger number of large CDR3 similarity clusters.

Time point indicated: pre-sensitization, week 0. The treatment denotes: therapeutic diphenylcyclopropenone sensitization with weekly scalp DPC. Prior to application of each patch test, blood was drawn. What the library attached to individual cDNA molecules were unique molecular identifiers. TCRdb processed the RACE reads anew with MiXCR; each CDR3 protein has one entry. Seen here are approximately 400,000 distinct CDR3 sequences, 4% to 6% observed once, and the top ten hold just over 2.5%. V was shortened by 5 bases and J by 2 bases, with 9 bases between the two germline ends. Germline CDR1 reads SGHVS; CDR2 reads FNYEAQ. This CDR3 comprises 14 residues. This clonotype was observed at least ten times. Its target is not known.

The material sequenced was whole blood, taken in connection with sensitization to the hapten diphenylcyclopropenone (DPC). The chain employs TRBV7-6 and TRBJ1-4; D may be TRBD1 (5 bases). The sequence derives from a woman between 45 and 60 years old with alopecia areata. Some clones in this sample may be carry-over from other donors' samples. CDR3 loop: CASSPPGTNEKLFF. In DNA form, the CDR3 reads TGTGCCAGCAGCCCCCCAGGGACTAATGAAAAACTGTTTTTT.